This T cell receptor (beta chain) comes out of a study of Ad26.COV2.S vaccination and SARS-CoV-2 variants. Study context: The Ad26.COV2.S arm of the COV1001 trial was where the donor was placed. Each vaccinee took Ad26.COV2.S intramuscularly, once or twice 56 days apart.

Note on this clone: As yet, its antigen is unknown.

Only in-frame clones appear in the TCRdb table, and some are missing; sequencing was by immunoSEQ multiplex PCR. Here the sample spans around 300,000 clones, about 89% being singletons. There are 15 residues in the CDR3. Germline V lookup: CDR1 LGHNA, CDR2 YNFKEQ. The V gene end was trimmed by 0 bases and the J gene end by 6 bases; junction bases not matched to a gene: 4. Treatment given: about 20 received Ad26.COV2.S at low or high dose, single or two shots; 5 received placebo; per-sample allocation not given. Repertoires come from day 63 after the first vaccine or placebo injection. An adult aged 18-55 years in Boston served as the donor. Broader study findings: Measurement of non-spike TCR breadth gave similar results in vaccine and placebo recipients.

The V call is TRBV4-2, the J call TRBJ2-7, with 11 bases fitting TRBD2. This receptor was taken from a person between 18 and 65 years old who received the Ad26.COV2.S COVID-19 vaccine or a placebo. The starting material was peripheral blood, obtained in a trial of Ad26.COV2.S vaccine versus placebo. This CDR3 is CASSQELAGAPEQYF. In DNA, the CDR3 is TGTGCCAGCAGCCAAGAACTAGCGGGAGCTCCCGAGCAGTACTTC.